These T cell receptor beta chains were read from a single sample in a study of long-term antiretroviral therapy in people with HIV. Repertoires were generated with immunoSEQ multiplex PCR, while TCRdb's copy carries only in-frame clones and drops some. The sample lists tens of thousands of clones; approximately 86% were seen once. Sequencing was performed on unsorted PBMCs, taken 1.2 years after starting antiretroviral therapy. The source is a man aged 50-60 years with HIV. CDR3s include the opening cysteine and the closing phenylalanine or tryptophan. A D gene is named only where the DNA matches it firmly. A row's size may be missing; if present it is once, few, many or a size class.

TGTGCCAGCAGCCAATCGCGGGCTAACTATGGCTACACCTTC CASSQSRANYGYTF TRBJ1-2 - TRBV14 -
TGCGCCAGCAGCCAAGATGTTAGCGGGGGGAGGAATGAGCAGTTCTTC CASSQDVSGGRNEQFF TRBJ2-1 - TRBV4-1 TRBD2
TGTGCCAGCAGCTTAGGTGGGGACGGCTATGGCTACACCTTC CASSLGGDGYGYTF TRBJ1-2 - TRBV7-8 -
TGCAGCGCGGAGATTTACACTGAAGCTTTCTTT CSAEIYTEAFF TRBJ1-1 once TRBV29-1 -
TGTGCCAGCAGCCCCTGGGGGGGCCGCGGTGCGGCTGAAGCTTTCTTT CASSPWGGRGAAEAFF TRBJ1-1 - TRBV11-2 -
TGCGCCAGCAGCCCCAAGGGTTTCAGGGACTACGAGCAGTACTTC CASSPKGFRDYEQYF TRBJ2-7 - TRBV5-1 -
TGTGCCAGCAGTTTAGGGACAGGAATCTACGAGCAGTACTTC CASSLGTGIYEQYF TRBJ2-7 - TRBV28 TRBD1
TGTGCCAGCAGCTTAGCTACGACAGGGAGATTCTATGGCTACACCTTC CASSLATTGRFYGYTF TRBJ1-2 few TRBV7-8 TRBD1
TGTGCCAGCAGCGTAGACCCAGCCTCTAACTATGGCTACACCTTC CASSVDPASNYGYTF TRBJ1-2 once TRBV9 -
TGTGCCAGCAGCCAAGATCCCGGGACAGGGGGCGACGAGCAGTACTTC CASSQDPGTGGDEQYF TRBJ2-7 once TRBV4-2 TRBD1
TGCGCCAGCAGCCCCCAGGGAGGCTCTGGAAACACCATATATTTT CASSPQGGSGNTIYF TRBJ1-3 - TRBV5-1 -
TGTGCCTGGACGCGTGGTCGGGTAACCACCGGGGAGCTGTTTTTT CAWTRGRVTTGELFF TRBJ2-2 - TRBV30 -
TGTGCCAGCACCGGGGGGGAGGGTTACGAGCAGTACTTC CASTGGEGYEQYF TRBJ2-7 few TRBV5-4 TRBD2
TGTGCCAGCAGCTTCCTGGTTTGGGGGGAGCTGTTTTTT CASSFLVWGELFF TRBJ2-2 - TRBV11-1 -
TGTGCCAGCAGTTCCAGGACAGGGGGCCGAGGCACTGAAGCTTTCTTT CASSSRTGGRGTEAFF TRBJ1-1 - TRBV6-5 TRBD1
TGTGCCAGCCGGACGGGCATCACTAATGAAAAACTGTTTTTT CASRTGITNEKLFF TRBJ1-4 - TRBV6-5 -
TGTGCCACCGCCTCGGACAGTCCTCAAGTTTCACCCCTCCACTTT CATASDSPQVSPLHF TRBJ1-6 - TRBV6-5 -
TGTGCCAGCAGGGGGGGAGGCAGCATAGCGGAGCAGTACTTC CASRGGGSIAEQYF TRBJ2-5 - TRBV2 -
TGTGCCAGCAGTTTCGTTCCGTACACTGAAGCTTTCTTT CASSFVPYTEAFF TRBJ1-1 - TRBV27 -
TGTGCCAGCAGTTACGGGAACTCCTACGAGCAGTACTTC CASSYGNSYEQYF TRBJ2-7 - TRBV6-5 -
TGTGCCAGTAGTATTCGGCCGAGTAAGGGAGACGAGCAGTACTTC CASSIRPSKGDEQYF TRBJ2-7 - TRBV19 -
TGTGCCAGCAGGAGGGTCCCCAGGGGGACTGAAGCTTTCTTT CASRRVPRGTEAFF TRBJ1-1 - TRBV2 TRBD1
TGTGCCAGCACCTCGGGGCTGAACACTGAAGCTTTCTTT CASTSGLNTEAFF TRBJ1-1 - TRBV7-2 -
TGCGCCAGCAGCTTGGGTGCTAGCGGGGGTTACAATGAGCAGTTCTTC CASSLGASGGYNEQFF TRBJ2-1 - TRBV5-1 TRBD2
TGTGCCAGCAGTCCCTGGGGGACAGGAGCTGAAGCTTTCTTT CASSPWGTGAEAFF TRBJ1-1 few TRBV28 TRBD1
TGTGCCAGCAGCCTCGAAGAGAACACTGAAGCTTTCTTT CASSLEENTEAFF TRBJ1-1 - TRBV11-1 -